This T cell receptor beta chain was identified in a study of human T cells and chemical hapten exposure. This sample's time point: pre-sensitization, week 0. As for treatment: therapeutic diphenylcyclopropenone sensitization with weekly scalp DPC. Using its own MiXCR run on the RACE reads, TCRdb lists one record per CDR3 protein. This table holds around 56,000 distinct CDR3 sequences, more than 9% found once. The CDR3 contains 13 residues. V gave up 3 bases and J gave up 0 bases, with 4 bases separating them. CDR1 LNHNV and CDR2 YYDKDF come from the germline V gene (reference sequence). This clonotype was seen ten or more times.

J is TRBJ2-3 and V is TRBV15; D is unclear. The input for sequencing was whole blood, taken in connection with sensitization to the hapten diphenylcyclopropenone (DPC). This TCR was sampled from a man aged 35 to 55 with alopecia areata. Some clones in this sample may be carry-over from other donors' samples. This CDR3 is CATSRASTDTQYF. CDR3 nucleotide sequence: TGTGCCACCAGCAGGGCGAGCACAGATACGCAGTATTTT.